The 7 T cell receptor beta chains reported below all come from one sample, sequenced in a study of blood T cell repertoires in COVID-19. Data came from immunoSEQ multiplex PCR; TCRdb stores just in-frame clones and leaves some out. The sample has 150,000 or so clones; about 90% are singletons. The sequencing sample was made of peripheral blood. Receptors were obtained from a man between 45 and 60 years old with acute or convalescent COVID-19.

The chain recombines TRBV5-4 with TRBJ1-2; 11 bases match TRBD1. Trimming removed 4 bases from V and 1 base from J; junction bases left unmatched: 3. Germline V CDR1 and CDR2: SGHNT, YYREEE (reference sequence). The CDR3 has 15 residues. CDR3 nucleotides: TGTGCCAGCAGCAAGGGACAGGGGGATAACTATGGCTACACCTTC. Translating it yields CASSKGQGDNYGYTF.

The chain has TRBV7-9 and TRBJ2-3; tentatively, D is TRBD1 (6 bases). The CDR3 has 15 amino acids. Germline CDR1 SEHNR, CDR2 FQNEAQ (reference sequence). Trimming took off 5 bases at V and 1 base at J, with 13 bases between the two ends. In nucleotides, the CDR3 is TGTGCCAGCAGCCGTGGACAGACACGCACAGATACGCAGTATTTT. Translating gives CASSRGQTRTDTQYF.

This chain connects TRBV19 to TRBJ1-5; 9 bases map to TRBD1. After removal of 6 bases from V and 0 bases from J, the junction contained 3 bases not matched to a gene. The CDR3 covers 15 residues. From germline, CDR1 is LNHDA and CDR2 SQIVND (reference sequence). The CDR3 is CASRGDRASNQPQHF. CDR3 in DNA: TGTGCCAGTAGAGGGGACAGGGCTAGCAATCAGCCCCAGCATTTT.

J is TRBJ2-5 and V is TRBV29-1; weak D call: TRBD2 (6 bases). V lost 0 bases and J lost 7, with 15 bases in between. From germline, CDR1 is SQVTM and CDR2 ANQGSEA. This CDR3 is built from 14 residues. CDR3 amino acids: CSVEDIGPGGTQYF. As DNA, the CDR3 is TGCAGCGTTGAAGATATCGGACCCGGGGGGACCCAGTACTTC.

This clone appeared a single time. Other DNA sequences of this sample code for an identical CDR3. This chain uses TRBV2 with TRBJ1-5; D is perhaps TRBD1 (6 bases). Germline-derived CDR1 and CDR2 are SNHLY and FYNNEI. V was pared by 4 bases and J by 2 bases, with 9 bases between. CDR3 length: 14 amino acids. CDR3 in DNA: TGTGCCAGCAGTGGAGCAGGGGGCAATCAGCCCCAGCATTTT. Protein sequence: CASSGAGGNQPQHF.

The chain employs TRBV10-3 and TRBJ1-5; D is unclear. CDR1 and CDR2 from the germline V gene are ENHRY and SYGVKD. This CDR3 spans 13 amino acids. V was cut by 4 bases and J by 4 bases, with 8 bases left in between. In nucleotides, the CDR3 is TGTGCCATCAGTGTAACAGATAATCAGCCCCAGCATTTT. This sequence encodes CAISVTDNQPQHF.

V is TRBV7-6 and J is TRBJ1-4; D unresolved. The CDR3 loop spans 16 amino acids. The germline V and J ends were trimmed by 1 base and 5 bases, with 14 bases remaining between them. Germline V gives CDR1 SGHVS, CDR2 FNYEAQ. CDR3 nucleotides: TGTGCCAGCAGCTTAGGGGCCGACGGGGAGAATGAAAAACTGTTTTTT. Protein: CASSLGADGENEKLFF.